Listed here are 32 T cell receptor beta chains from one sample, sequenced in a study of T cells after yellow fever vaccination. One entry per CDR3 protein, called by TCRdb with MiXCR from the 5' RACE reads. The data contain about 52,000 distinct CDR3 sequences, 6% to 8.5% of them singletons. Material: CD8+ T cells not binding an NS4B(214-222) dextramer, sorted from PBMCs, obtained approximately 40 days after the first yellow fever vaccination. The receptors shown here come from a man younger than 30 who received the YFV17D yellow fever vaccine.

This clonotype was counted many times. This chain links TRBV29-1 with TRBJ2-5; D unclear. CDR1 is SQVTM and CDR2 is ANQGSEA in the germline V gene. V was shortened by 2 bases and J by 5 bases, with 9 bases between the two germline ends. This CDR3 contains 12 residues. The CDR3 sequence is CSVEPKGETQYF. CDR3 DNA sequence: TGCAGCGTTGAACCTAAAGGGGAGACCCAGTACTTC.

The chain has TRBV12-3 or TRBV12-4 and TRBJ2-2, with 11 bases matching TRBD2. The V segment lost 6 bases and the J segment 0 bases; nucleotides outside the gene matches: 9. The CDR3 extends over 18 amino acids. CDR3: CASSWLLAGAPNTGELFF. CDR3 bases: TGTGCCAGCAGCTGGTTACTAGCGGGGGCGCCGAACACCGGGGAGCTGTTTTTT.

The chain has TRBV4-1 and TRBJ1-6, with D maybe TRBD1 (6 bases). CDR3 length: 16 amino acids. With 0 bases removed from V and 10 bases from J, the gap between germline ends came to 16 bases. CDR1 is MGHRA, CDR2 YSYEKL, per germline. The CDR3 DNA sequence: TGCGCCAGCAGCCAAGATAGCTCCCAGGGGAGCTCACCCCTCCACTTT. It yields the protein CASSQDSSQGSSPLHF.

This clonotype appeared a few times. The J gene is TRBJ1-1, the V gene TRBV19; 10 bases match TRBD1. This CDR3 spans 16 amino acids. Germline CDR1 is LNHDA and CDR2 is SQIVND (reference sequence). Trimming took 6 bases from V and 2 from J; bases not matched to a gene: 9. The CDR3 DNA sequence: TGTGCCAGTAGAGAACGGGACAGGGGTACTAACACTGAAGCTTTCTTT. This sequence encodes CASRERDRGTNTEAFF.

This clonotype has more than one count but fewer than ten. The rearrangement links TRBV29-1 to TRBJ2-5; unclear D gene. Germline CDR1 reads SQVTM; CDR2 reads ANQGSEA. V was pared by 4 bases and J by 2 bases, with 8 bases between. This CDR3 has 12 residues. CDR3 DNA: TGCAGCGTTGGAGGAGAACAAGAGACCCAGTACTTC. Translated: CSVGGEQETQYF.

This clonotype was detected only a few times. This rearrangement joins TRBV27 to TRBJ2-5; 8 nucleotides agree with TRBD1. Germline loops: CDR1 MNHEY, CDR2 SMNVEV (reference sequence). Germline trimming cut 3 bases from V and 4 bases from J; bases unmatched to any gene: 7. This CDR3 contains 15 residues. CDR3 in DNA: TGTGCCAGCAGTTTCGGGCAGGGGGCAAGAGAGACCCAGTACTTC. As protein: CASSFGQGARETQYF.

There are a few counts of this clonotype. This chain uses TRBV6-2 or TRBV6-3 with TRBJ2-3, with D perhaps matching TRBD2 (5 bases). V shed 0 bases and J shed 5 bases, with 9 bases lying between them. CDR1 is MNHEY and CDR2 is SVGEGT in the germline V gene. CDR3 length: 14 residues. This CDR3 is CASSYSYRGDTQYF. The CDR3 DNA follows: TGTGCCAGCAGTTACTCGTACCGGGGAGATACGCAGTATTTT.

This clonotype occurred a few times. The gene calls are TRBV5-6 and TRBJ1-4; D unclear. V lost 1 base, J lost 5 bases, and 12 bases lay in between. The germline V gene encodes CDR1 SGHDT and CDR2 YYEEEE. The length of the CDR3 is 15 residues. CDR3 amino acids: CASSLFLDGNEKLFF. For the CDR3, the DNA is TGTGCCAGCAGCTTGTTTCTGGATGGGAATGAAAAACTGTTTTTT.

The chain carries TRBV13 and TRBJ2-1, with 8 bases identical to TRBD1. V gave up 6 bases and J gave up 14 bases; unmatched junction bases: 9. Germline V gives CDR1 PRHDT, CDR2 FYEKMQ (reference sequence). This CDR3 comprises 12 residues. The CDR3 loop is CASSRGGQGKFF. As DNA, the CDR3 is TGTGCCAGCAGTCGTGGCGGACAGGGCAAGTTCTTC.

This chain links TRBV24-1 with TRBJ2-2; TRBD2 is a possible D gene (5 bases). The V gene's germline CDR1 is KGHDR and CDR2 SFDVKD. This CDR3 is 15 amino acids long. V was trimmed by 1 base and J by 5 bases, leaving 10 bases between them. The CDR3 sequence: CATSDFDGGTGELFF. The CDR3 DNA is TGTGCCACCAGTGATTTCGACGGCGGGACCGGGGAGCTGTTTTTT.

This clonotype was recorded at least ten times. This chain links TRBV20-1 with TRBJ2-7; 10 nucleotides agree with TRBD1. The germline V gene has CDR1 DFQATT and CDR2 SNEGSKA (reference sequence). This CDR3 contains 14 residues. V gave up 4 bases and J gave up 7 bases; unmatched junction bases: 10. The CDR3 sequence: CSATHRDRGLEQYF. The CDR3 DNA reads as TGCAGTGCTACCCACCGGGACAGGGGCTTGGAGCAGTACTTC.

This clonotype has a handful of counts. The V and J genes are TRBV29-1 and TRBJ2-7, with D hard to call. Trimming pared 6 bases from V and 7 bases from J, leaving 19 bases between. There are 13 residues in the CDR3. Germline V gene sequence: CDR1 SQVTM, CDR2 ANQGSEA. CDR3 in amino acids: CSVTWGRVAEQYF. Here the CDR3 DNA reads TGCAGCGTCACTTGGGGAAGAGTTGCTGAGCAGTACTTC.

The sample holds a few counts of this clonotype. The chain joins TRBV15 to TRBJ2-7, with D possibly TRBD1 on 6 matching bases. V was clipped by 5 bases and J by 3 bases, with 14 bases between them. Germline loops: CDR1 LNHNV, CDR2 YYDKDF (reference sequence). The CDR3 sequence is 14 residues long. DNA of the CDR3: TGTGCCACCAGCGGGGGCAGGGACGGCTACGAGCAGTACGTC. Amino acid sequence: CATSGGRDGYEQYV.

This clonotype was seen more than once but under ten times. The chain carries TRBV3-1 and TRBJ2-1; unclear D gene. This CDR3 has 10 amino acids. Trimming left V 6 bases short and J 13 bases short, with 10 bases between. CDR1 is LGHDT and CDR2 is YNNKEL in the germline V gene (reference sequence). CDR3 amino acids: CASRPRSQFF. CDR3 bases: TGTGCCAGCAGGCCTCGCAGCCAGTTCTTC.

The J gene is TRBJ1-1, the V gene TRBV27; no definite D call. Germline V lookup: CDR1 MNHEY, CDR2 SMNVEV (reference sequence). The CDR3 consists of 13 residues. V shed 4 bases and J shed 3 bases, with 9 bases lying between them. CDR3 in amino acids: CASSWGRDTEAFF. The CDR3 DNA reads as TGTGCCAGCAGTTGGGGTCGGGACACTGAAGCTTTCTTT.

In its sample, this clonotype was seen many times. The CDR3 nucleotides read TGTGCCAGCAGTCCCCGAGAGCGAACTTACGAGCAGTACTTC. Translation: CASSPRERTYEQYF. V gene TRBV12-3 or TRBV12-4 combines with J gene TRBJ2-7; D ambiguous. The CDR3 extends over 14 amino acids. V was pared by 5 bases and J by 4 bases, with 15 bases between.

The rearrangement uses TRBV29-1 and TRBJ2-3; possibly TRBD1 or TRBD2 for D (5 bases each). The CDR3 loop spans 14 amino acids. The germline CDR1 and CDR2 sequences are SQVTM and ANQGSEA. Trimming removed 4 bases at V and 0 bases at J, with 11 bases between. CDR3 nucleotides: TGCAGCGTTGTAGGGTGGGGGAGCACAGATACGCAGTATTTT. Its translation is CSVVGWGSTDTQYF.

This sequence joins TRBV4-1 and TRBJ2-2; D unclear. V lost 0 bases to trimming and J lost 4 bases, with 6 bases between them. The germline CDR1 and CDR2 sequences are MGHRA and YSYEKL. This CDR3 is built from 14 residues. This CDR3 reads CASSQDPVTGELFF. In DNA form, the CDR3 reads TGCGCCAGCAGCCAAGACCCAGTCACCGGGGAGCTGTTTTTT.

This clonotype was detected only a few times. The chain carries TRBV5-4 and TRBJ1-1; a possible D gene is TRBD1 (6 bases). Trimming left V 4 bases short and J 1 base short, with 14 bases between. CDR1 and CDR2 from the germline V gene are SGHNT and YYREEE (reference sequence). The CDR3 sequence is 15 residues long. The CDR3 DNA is TGTGCCAGCAGCCTTGGGGGGGCAGAGAACACTGAAGCTTTCTTT. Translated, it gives CASSLGGAENTEAFF.

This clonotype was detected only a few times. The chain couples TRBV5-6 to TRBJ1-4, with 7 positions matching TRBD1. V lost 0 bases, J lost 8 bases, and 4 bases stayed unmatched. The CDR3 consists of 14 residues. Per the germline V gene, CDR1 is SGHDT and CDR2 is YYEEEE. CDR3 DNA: TGTGCCAGCAGCTTGGAGGGGGCAGGCGAAAAACTGTTTTTT. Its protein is CASSLEGAGEKLFF.

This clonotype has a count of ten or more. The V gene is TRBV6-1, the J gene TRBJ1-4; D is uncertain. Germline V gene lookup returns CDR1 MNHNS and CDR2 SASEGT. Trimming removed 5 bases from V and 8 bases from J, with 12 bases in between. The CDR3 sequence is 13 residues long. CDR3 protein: CASSLVPGEKLFF. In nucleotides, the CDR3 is TGTGCCAGCAGTCTCGTCCCCGGGGAAAAACTGTTTTTT.

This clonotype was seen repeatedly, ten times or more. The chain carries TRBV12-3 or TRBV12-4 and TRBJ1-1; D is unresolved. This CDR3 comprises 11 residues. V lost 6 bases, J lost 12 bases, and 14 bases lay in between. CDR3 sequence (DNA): TGTGCCAGCAGGCAAGGGTTACGGACTTTCTTT. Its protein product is CASRQGLRTFF.

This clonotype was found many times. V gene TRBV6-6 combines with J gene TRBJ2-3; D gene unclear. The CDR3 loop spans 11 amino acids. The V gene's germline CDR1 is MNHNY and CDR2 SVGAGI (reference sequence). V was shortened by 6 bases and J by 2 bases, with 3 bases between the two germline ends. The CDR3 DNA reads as TGTGCCAGCAGGTACACAGATACGCAGTATTTT. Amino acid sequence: CASRYTDTQYF.

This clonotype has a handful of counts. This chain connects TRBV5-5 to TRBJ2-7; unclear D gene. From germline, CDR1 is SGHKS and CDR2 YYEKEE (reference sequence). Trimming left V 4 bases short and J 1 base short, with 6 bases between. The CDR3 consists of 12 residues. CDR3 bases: TGTGCCAGCAGCCCAGGATCCTACGAGCAGTACTTC. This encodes CASSPGSYEQYF.

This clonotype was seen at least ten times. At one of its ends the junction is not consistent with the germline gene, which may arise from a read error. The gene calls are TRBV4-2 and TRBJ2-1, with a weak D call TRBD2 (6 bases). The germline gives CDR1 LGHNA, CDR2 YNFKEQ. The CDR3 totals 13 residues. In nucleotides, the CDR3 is TGTGCCAGCAGCCAAGATGGCGGGAATGGGCAGTTCTTC. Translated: CASSQDGGNGQFF.

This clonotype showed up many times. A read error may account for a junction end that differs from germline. CDR3 residues: CASSLIGPQGENF. As DNA, the CDR3 is TGTGCCAGCAGCTTAATCGGGCCCCAGGGGGAGAACTTC. The V gene is TRBV7-2, the J gene TRBJ2-5; TRBD1 matches 7 bases. This CDR3 has 13 residues. The V gene's germline CDR1 is SGHTA and CDR2 FQGNSA.

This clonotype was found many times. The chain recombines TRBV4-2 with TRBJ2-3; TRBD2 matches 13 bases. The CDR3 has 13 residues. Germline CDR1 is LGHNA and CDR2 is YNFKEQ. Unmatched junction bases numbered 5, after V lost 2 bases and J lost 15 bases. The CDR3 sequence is CASSQYGTSGVYF. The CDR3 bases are TGTGCCAGCAGCCAATACGGGACTAGCGGGGTCTATTTT.

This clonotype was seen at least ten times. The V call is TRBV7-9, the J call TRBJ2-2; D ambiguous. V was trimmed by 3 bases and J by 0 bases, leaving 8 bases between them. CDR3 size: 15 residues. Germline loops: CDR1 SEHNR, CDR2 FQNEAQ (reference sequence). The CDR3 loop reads CASSLPKSNTGELFF. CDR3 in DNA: TGTGCCAGCAGCTTGCCCAAATCGAACACCGGGGAGCTGTTTTTT.

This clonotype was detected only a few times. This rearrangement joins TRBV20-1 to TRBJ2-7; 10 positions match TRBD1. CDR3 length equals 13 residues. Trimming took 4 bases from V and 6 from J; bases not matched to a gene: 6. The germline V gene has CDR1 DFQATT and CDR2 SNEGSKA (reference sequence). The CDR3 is CSATPGQGTEQYF. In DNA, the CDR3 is TGCAGTGCTACTCCGGGACAGGGGACCGAGCAGTACTTC.

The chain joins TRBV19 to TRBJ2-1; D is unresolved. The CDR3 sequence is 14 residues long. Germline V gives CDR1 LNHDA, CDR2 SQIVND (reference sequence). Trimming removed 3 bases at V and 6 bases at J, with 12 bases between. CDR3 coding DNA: TGTGCCAGTAGTATGGGTCATACAGTCAATGAGCAGTTCTTC. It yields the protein CASSMGHTVNEQFF.

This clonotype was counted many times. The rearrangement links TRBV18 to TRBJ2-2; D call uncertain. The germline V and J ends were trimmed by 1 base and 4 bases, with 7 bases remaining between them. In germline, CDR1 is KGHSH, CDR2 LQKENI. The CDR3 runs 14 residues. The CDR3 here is CASSPRPSTGELFF. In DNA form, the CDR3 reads TGTGCCAGCTCACCACGCCCCAGCACCGGGGAGCTGTTTTTT.

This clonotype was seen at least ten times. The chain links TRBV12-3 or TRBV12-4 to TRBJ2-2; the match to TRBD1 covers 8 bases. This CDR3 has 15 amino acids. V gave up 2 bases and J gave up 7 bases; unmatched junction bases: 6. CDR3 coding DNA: TGTGCCAGCAGTTTAATTCACAGGGGGATCGGGGAGCTGTTTTTT. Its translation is CASSLIHRGIGELFF.